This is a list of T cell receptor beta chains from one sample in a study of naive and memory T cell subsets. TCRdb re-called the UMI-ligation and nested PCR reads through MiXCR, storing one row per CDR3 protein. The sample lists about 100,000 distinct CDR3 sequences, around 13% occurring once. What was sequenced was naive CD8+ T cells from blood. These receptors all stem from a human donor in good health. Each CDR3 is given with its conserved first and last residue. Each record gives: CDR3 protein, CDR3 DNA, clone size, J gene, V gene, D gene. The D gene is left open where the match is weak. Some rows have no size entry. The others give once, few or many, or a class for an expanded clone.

CDR3: CATSREAGQKNTEAFF
DNA: TGTGCCACCAGCAGAGAGGCGGGACAGAAGAACACTGAAGCTTTCTTT
size: .
J: TRBJ1-1
V: TRBV15
D: TRBD1

CDR3: CASSQAPGMNTEAFF
DNA: TGCGCCAGCAGCCAAGCCCCAGGGATGAACACTGAAGCTTTCTTT
size: .
J: TRBJ1-1
V: TRBV4-1
D: .

CDR3: CASSLNSGTARNSYNEQFF
DNA: TGTGCCAGCAGCTTAAACTCTGGGACAGCAAGAAACTCCTACAATGAGCAGTTCTTC
size: .
J: TRBJ2-1
V: TRBV7-3
D: TRBD1

CDR3: CASSGLAGWGEQFF
DNA: TGTGCCAGCAGTGGACTAGCGGGATGGGGTGAGCAGTTCTTC
size: few
J: TRBJ2-1
V: TRBV12-3/TRBV12-4
D: TRBD2

CDR3: CASSDWGIWQPQHF
DNA: TGCGCCAGCAGTGATTGGGGTATTTGGCAGCCCCAGCATTTT
size: few
J: TRBJ1-5
V: TRBV10-2
D: .

CDR3: CASSHTATGGIQKYQETQYF
DNA: TGTGCCAGCAGTCACACTGCGACAGGGGGCATCCAAAAGTACCAAGAGACCCAGTACTTC
size: few
J: TRBJ2-5
V: TRBV6-2/TRBV6-3
D: TRBD1

CDR3: CASSLGRSYEQYF
DNA: TGCGCCAGCAGCTTGGGCAGGTCCTACGAGCAGTACTTC
size: .
J: TRBJ2-7
V: TRBV5-1
D: .

CDR3: CASSPSAAANYGYTF
DNA: TGTGCCAGTAGTCCAAGCGCCGCAGCTAACTATGGCTACACCTTC
size: few
J: TRBJ1-2
V: TRBV19
D: .

CDR3: CSQQSGFAHEQFF
DNA: TGCAGCCAACAGAGTGGCTTTGCCCATGAGCAGTTCTTC
size: .
J: TRBJ2-1
V: TRBV29-1
D: .

CDR3: CASSNNEQFF
DNA: TGTGCCAGCAGTAACAATGAGCAGTTCTTC
size: few
J: TRBJ2-1
V: TRBV2
D: .

CDR3: CSARDIGGTEAFF
DNA: TGCAGTGCTAGAGACATCGGGGGGACTGAAGCTTTCTTT
size: few
J: TRBJ1-1
V: TRBV20-1
D: .

CDR3: CASSSGVGEKLFF
DNA: TGTGCCAGCAGTTCAGGAGTAGGGGAAAAACTGTTTTTT
size: .
J: TRBJ1-4
V: TRBV27
D: .

CDR3: CASSLVLDEQYF
DNA: TGTGCCAGCAGTTTAGTTCTGGACGAGCAGTACTTC
size: many
J: TRBJ2-7
V: TRBV12-3/TRBV12-4
D: .

CDR3: CASSSGQTYEQYF
DNA: TGTGCCAGCAGTTCCGGACAGACCTACGAGCAGTACTTC
size: .
J: TRBJ2-7
V: TRBV12-3/TRBV12-4
D: .

CDR3: CATHGEPTDTQYF
DNA: TGTGCCACACACGGCGAGCCCACAGATACGCAGTATTTT
size: many
J: TRBJ2-3
V: TRBV10-3
D: .

CDR3: CASSQVWQPTYTDTQYF
DNA: TGCGCCAGCAGCCAAGTGTGGCAGCCAACGTACACAGATACGCAGTATTTT
size: .
J: TRBJ2-3
V: TRBV4-3
D: .

CDR3: CASSPGQPYGYTF
DNA: TGTGCCAGCAGCCCCGGACAGCCATATGGCTACACCTTC
size: few
J: TRBJ1-2
V: TRBV7-9
D: .

CDR3: CATSDWKSYEQYF
DNA: TGTGCCACCAGTGATTGGAAATCCTACGAGCAGTACTTC
size: .
J: TRBJ2-7
V: TRBV24-1
D: .

CDR3: CATENRGKGTDTQYF
DNA: TGTGCCACCGAGAACAGGGGAAAGGGGACAGATACGCAGTATTTT
size: .
J: TRBJ2-3
V: TRBV10-3
D: TRBD1

CDR3: CASSQVPLPGVGTEAFF
DNA: TGCGCCAGCAGCCAAGTACCCCTCCCTGGGGTGGGCACTGAAGCTTTCTTT
size: many
J: TRBJ1-1
V: TRBV4-3
D: .

CDR3: CASSQDEAGPQFF
DNA: TGTGCCAGCAGCCAAGATGAGGCGGGCCCCCAGTTCTTC
size: few
J: TRBJ2-1
V: TRBV3-1
D: .

CDR3: CAIRDEDTEAFF
DNA: TGTGCCATCCGTGATGAAGACACTGAAGCTTTCTTT
size: .
J: TRBJ1-1
V: TRBV10-3
D: .

CDR3: CASSHGEGPEQYF
DNA: TGTGCCAGCAGCCATGGGGAGGGCCCCGAGCAGTACTTC
size: .
J: TRBJ2-7
V: TRBV7-6
D: TRBD2

CDR3: CSARDGLFGGNEQFF
DNA: TGCAGTGCTAGAGATGGTCTCTTCGGAGGGAATGAGCAGTTCTTC
size: few
J: TRBJ2-1
V: TRBV20-1
D: .

CDR3: CSAPGTLLYEQYF
DNA: TGCAGTGCTCCCGGGACTTTACTCTACGAGCAGTACTTC
size: many
J: TRBJ2-7
V: TRBV20-1
D: .

CDR3: CATSDWTGDAFF
DNA: TGTGCCACCAGTGATTGGACAGGGGATGCTTTCTTT
size: few
J: TRBJ1-1
V: TRBV24-1
D: TRBD1

CDR3: CASSLNPAIHSTDTQYF
DNA: TGTGCCAGCAGTTTAAATCCGGCTATCCATAGCACAGATACGCAGTATTTT
size: .
J: TRBJ2-3
V: TRBV27
D: .

CDR3: CSVEARQDNYGYTF
DNA: TGCAGCGTTGAAGCCCGACAGGACAACTATGGCTACACCTTC
size: few
J: TRBJ1-2
V: TRBV29-1
D: .

CDR3: CASSLSASAGTINYGYTF
DNA: TGTGCCAGCAGTCTATCCGCCAGTGCCGGGACAATAAACTATGGCTACACCTTC
size: .
J: TRBJ1-2
V: TRBV27
D: .

CDR3: CASSQPMTEQYF
DNA: TGTGCCAGCAGTCAACCCATGACCGAGCAGTACTTC
size: .
J: TRBJ2-7
V: TRBV7-2
D: .

CDR3: CAISEPAGGGETQYF
DNA: TGTGCCATCAGTGAGCCAGCGGGAGGGGGGGAGACCCAGTACTTC
size: .
J: TRBJ2-5
V: TRBV10-3
D: TRBD2

CDR3: CASSQDPGQGYNSPLHF
DNA: TGTGCCAGCAGCCAAGATCCGGGACAGGGGTATAATTCACCCCTCCACTTT
size: few
J: TRBJ1-6
V: TRBV14
D: TRBD1

CDR3: CAIREDRGYEQYF
DNA: TGTGCCATCAGGGAGGACAGGGGCTACGAGCAGTACTTC
size: few
J: TRBJ2-7
V: TRBV10-3
D: TRBD1

CDR3: CSVDRELADTQYF
DNA: TGCAGCGTTGATCGGGAGCTGGCAGATACGCAGTATTTT
size: many
J: TRBJ2-3
V: TRBV29-1
D: .

CDR3: CASSQEGSRGGLYNEQFF
DNA: TGTGCCAGCAGCCAAGAAGGTTCCAGGGGGGGATTATACAATGAGCAGTTCTTC
size: few
J: TRBJ2-1
V: TRBV3-1
D: .

CDR3: CSATSGVAPNEQFF
DNA: TGCAGCGCCACATCCGGGGTAGCACCCAATGAGCAGTTCTTC
size: many
J: TRBJ2-1
V: TRBV29-1
D: .

CDR3: CASSYTGRGTEAFF
DNA: TGTGCCAGCAGTTACACAGGTCGCGGCACTGAAGCTTTCTTT
size: .
J: TRBJ1-1
V: TRBV6-5
D: .

CDR3: CASSLGGELNQPQHF
DNA: TGTGCCAGCAGCTTAGGGGGGGAGTTGAATCAGCCCCAGCATTTT
size: .
J: TRBJ1-5
V: TRBV13
D: .

CDR3: CASSSRPRDSWGNYEQYF
DNA: TGTGCCAGCAGTTCCCGCCCCCGAGACAGTTGGGGGAACTACGAGCAGTACTTC
size: .
J: TRBJ2-7
V: TRBV6-2/TRBV6-3
D: .

CDR3: CASSLGGGSFSGELFF
DNA: TGTGCCAGCAGCTTAGGCGGGGGCTCCTTTTCCGGGGAGCTGTTTTTT
size: .
J: TRBJ2-2
V: TRBV7-6
D: .

CDR3: CASSSPSGSVNYEQYF
DNA: TGTGCCAGCAGCTCACCCTCGGGGAGCGTAAACTACGAGCAGTACTTC
size: .
J: TRBJ2-7
V: TRBV7-9
D: .

CDR3: CATHRDEQFF
DNA: TGTGCCACCCACCGGGATGAGCAGTTCTTC
size: few
J: TRBJ2-1
V: TRBV12-3/TRBV12-4
D: .

CDR3: CASSGLGKLAEAFF
DNA: TGTGCCAGCTCAGGACTCGGGAAACTCGCTGAAGCTTTCTTT
size: few
J: TRBJ1-1
V: TRBV7-9
D: .

CDR3: CSARDSPGTSNSPLHF
DNA: TGCAGTGCTAGAGATTCCCCCGGAACGTCGAATTCACCCCTCCACTTT
size: many
J: TRBJ1-6
V: TRBV20-1
D: .

CDR3: CAWRTGTGVSYTDTQYF
DNA: TGTGCCTGGAGAACCGGGACAGGGGTTTCTTACACAGATACGCAGTATTTT
size: many
J: TRBJ2-3
V: TRBV30
D: TRBD1

CDR3: CASSTGRLGEQYF
DNA: TGTGCCAGCAGTACCGGGAGGTTGGGCGAGCAGTACTTC
size: few
J: TRBJ2-7
V: TRBV27
D: TRBD2

CDR3: CASSGGGADTQYF
DNA: TGTGCCAGCTCCGGGGGTGGGGCAGATACGCAGTATTTT
size: few
J: TRBJ2-3
V: TRBV7-3
D: .

CDR3: CASSQLSGGAQETQYF
DNA: TGTGCCAGCAGCCAACTGAGCGGGGGGGCTCAAGAGACCCAGTACTTC
size: few
J: TRBJ2-5
V: TRBV4-2
D: TRBD2

CDR3: CASSRDGYYEQYF
DNA: TGTGCCAGCAGTAGGGACGGCTACTACGAGCAGTACTTC
size: .
J: TRBJ2-7
V: TRBV12-3/TRBV12-4
D: .

CDR3: CASSLHLAEYNEQFF
DNA: TGTGCCAGCAGCTTACACCTAGCGGAGTACAATGAGCAGTTCTTC
size: .
J: TRBJ2-1
V: TRBV7-3
D: TRBD2

CDR3: CSVDQDGFRGGYTF
DNA: TGCAGCGTTGACCAGGACGGTTTCCGTGGCGGCTACACCTTC
size: .
J: TRBJ1-2
V: TRBV29-1
D: .

CDR3: CSAGGLLTGELFF
DNA: TGCAGTGCTGGGGGACTGCTCACCGGGGAGCTGTTTTTT
size: few
J: TRBJ2-2
V: TRBV20-1
D: .

CDR3: CSARGTEDTQYF
DNA: TGCAGTGCTAGAGGGACAGAAGATACGCAGTATTTT
size: few
J: TRBJ2-3
V: TRBV20-1
D: .

CDR3: CASSTRPSGWETQYF
DNA: TGTGCCAGCAGCACGCGACCCTCCGGTTGGGAGACCCAGTACTTC
size: .
J: TRBJ2-5
V: TRBV14
D: .

CDR3: CSARGGTAGRQYGYTF
DNA: TGCAGTGCTAGGGGGGGGACGGCAGGTAGACAGTATGGCTACACCTTC
size: .
J: TRBJ1-2
V: TRBV20-1
D: .

CDR3: CASSLAGANVLTF
DNA: TGTGCCAGCAGTTTAGCCGGGGCCAACGTCCTGACTTTC
size: .
J: TRBJ2-6
V: TRBV27
D: .

CDR3: CASSQDLGTGPTNQPQHF
DNA: TGTGCCAGCAGCCAAGATTTGGGGACAGGGCCCACTAATCAGCCCCAGCATTTT
size: few
J: TRBJ1-5
V: TRBV4-2
D: TRBD1